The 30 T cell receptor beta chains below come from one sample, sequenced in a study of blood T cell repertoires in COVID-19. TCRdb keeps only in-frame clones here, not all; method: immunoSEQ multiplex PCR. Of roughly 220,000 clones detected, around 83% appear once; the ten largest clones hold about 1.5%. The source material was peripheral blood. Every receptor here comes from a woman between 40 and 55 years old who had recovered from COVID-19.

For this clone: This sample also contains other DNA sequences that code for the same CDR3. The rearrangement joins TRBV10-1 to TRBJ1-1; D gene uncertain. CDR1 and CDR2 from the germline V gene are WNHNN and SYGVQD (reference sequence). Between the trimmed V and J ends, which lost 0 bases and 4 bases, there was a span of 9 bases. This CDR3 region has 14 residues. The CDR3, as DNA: TGCGCCAGCAGTGAGTCTACTGGTGGCACTGAAGCTTTCTTT. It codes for CASSESTGGTEAFF.

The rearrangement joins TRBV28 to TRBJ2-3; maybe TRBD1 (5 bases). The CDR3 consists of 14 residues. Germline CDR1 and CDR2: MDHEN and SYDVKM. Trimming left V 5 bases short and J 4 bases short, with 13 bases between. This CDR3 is CASSPGQLADTQYF. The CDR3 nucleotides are TGTGCCAGCAGTCCCGGACAATTGGCAGATACGCAGTATTTT. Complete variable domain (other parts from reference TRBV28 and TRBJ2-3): DVKVTQSSRYLVKRTGEKVFLECVQDMDHENMFWYRQDPGLGLRLIYFSYDVKMKEKGDIPEGYSVSREKKERFSLILESASTNQTSMYLCASSPGQLADTQYFGPGTRLTVL.

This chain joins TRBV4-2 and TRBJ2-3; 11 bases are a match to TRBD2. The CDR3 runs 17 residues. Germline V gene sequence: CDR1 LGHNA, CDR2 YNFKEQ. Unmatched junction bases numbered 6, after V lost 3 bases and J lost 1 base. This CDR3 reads CASSQTSGVWGTDTQYF. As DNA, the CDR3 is TGTGCCAGCAGCCAGACTAGCGGGGTATGGGGCACAGATACGCAGTATTTT.

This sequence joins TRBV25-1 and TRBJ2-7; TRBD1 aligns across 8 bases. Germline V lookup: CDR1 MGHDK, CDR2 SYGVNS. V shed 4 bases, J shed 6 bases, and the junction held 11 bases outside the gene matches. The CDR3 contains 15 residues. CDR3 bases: TGTGCCAGCAGTGGGGATACCAGGGGGCGCTTCGAGCAGTACTTC. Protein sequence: CASSGDTRGRFEQYF.

CDR3 in amino acids: CASSYGAGAGETQYF. DNA of the CDR3: TGTGCCAGCAGTTACGGTGCGGGGGCGGGGGAGACCCAGTACTTC. The chain combines TRBV6-2 or TRBV6-3 with TRBJ2-5, with D tentatively TRBD2 (7 bases). V dropped 2 bases and J dropped 5 bases, with 15 bases sitting between them. Germline V gives CDR1 MNHEY, CDR2 SVGEGT. The CDR3 is 15 amino acids.

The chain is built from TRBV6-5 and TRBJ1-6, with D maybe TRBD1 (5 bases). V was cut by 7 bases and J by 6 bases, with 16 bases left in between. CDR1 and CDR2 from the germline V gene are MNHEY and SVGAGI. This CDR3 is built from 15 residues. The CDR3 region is CASTEGVNVNSPLHF. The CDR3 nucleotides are TGTGCCAGCACCGAAGGGGTAAATGTTAATTCACCCCTCCACTTT.

DNA of the CDR3: TGTGCCAGTAGTATGGCGGGGGAGACAGATACGCAGTATTTT. Its protein product is CASSMAGETDTQYF. The chain combines TRBV19 with TRBJ2-3, with 7 bases identical to TRBD2. In germline, CDR1 is LNHDA, CDR2 SQIVND (reference sequence). The trim removed 3 bases at V and 3 bases at J, leaving 3 bases unmatched. This CDR3 is built from 14 residues.

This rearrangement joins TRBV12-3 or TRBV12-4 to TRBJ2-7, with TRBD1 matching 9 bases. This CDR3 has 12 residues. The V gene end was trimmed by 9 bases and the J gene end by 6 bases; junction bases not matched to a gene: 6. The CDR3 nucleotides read TGTGCCAGTTCGGACAGGGGCGTCGAGCAGTACTTC. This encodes CASSDRGVEQYF.

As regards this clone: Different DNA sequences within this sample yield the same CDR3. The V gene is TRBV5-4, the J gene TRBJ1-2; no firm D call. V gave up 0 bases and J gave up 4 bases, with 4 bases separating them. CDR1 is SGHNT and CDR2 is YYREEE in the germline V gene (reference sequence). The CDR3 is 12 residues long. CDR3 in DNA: TGTGCCAGCAGCTTGGACAGCTATGGCTACACCTTC. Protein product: CASSLDSYGYTF. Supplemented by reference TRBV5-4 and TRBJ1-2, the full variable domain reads ETGVTQSPTHLIKTRGQQVTLRCSSQSGHNTVSWYQQALGQGPQFIFQYYREEENGRGNFPPRFSGLQFPNYSSELNVNALELDDSALYLCASSLDSYGYTFGSGTRLTVV.

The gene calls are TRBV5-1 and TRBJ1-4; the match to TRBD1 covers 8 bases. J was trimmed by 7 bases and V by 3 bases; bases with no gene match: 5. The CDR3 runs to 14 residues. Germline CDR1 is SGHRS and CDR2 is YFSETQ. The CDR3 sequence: CASSYGTGSEKLFF. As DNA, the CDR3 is TGCGCCAGCAGCTATGGGACAGGTAGTGAAAAACTGTTTTTT. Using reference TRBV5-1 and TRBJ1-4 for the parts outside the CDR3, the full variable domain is KAGVTQTPRYLIKTRGQQVTLSCSPISGHRSVSWYQQTPGQGLQFLFEYFSETQRNKGNFPGRFSGRQFSNSRSEMNVSTLELGDSALYLCASSYGTGSEKLFFGSGTQLSVL.

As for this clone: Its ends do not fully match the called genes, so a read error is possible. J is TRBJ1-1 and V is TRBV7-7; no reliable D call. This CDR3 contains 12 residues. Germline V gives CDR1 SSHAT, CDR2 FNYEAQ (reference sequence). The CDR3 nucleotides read TGTGCTAGCACCCTATTGAACACTGAAGCTTTCTTT. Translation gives CASTLLNTEAFF. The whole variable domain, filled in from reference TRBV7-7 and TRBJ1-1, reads GAGVSQSPRYKVTKRGQDVTLRCDPISSHATLYWYQQALGQGPEFLTYFNYEAQPDKSGLPSDRFSAERPEGSISTLTIQRTEQRDSAMYRCASTLLNTEAFFGQGTRLTVV.

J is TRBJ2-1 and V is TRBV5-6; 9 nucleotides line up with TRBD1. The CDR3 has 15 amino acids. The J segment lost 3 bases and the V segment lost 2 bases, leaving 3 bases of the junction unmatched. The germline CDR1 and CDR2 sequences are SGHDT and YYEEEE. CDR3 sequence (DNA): TGTGCCAGCAGCTTCGGGACAGGGCACTACAATGAGCAGTTCTTC. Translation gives CASSFGTGHYNEQFF.

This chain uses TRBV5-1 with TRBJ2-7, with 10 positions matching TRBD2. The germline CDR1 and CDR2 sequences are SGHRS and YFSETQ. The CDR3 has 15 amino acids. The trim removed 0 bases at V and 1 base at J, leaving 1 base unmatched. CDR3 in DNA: TGCGCCAGCAGCTTGGCACTAGCGGGGTCCTACGAGCAGTACTTC. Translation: CASSLALAGSYEQYF.

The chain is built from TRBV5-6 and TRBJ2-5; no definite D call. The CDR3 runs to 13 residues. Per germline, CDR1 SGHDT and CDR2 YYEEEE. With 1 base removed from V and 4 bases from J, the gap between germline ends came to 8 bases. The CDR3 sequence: CASSLFSSETQYF. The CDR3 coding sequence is TGTGCCAGCAGCTTGTTTTCGTCAGAGACCCAGTACTTC.

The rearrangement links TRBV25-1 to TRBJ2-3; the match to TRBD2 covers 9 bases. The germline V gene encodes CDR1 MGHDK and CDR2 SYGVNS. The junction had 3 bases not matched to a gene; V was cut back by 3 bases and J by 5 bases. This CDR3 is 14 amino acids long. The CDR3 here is CASSEAGGQDTQYF. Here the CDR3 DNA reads TGTGCCAGCAGTGAGGCGGGGGGGCAAGATACGCAGTATTTT.

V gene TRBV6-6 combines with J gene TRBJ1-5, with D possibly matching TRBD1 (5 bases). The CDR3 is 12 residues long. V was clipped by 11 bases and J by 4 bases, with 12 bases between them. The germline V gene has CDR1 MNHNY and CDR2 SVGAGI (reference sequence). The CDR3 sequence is CAGGTVNQPQHF. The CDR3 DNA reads TGTGCCGGCGGGACGGTTAATCAGCCCCAGCATTTT.

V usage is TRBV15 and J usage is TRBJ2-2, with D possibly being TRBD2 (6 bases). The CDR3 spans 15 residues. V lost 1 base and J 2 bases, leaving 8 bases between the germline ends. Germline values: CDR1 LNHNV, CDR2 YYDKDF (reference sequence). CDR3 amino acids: CATSRGDFNTGELFF. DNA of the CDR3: TGTGCCACCAGCAGAGGGGACTTCAACACCGGGGAGCTGTTTTTT.

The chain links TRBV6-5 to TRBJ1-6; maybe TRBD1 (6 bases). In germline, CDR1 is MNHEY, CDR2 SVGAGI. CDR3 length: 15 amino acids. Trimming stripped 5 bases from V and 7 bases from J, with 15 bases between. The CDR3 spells CASSTKDSLNSPLHF. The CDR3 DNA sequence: TGTGCCAGCAGTACCAAGGACAGCCTCAATTCACCCCTCCACTTT.

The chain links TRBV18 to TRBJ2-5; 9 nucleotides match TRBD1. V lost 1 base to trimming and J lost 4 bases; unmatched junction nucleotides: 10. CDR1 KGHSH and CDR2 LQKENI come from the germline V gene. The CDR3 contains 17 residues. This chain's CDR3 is CASSPLAGTGILETQYF. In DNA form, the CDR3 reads TGTGCCAGCTCACCACTTGCCGGGACAGGGATTTTAGAGACCCAGTACTTC.

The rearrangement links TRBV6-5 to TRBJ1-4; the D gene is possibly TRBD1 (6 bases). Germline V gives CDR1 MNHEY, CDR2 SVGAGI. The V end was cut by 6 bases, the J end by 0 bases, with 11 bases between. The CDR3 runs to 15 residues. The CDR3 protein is CASRPTGSTNEKLFF. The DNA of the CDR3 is TGTGCCAGCAGACCAACAGGGTCAACTAATGAAAAACTGTTTTTT.

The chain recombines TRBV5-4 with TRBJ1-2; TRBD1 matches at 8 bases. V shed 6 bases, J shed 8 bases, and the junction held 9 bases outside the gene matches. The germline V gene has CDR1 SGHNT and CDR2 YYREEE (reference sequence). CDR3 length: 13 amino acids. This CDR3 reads CASNLDRVQGYTF. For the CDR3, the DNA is TGTGCCAGCAACCTGGACAGGGTCCAAGGCTACACCTTC.

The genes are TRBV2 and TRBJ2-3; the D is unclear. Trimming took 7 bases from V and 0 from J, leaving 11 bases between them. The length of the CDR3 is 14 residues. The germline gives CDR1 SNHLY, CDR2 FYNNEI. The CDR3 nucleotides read TGTGCCAGCACGATAGCCTTGAGCACAGATACGCAGTATTTT. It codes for CASTIALSTDTQYF.

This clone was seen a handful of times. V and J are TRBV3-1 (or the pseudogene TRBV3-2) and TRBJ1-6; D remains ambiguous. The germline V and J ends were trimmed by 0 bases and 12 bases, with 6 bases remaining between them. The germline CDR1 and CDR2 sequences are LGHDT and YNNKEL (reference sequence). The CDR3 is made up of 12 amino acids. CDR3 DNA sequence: TGTGCCAGCAGCCAAGAATTCAGACCCCTCCACTTT. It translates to CASSQEFRPLHF.

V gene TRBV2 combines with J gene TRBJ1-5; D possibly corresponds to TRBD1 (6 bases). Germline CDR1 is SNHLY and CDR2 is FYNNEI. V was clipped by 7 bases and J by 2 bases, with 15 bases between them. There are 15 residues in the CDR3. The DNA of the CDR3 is TGTGCCAGCACCCCGCTCAGGGGCGGCAATCAGCCCCAGCATTTT. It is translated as CASTPLRGGNQPQHF.

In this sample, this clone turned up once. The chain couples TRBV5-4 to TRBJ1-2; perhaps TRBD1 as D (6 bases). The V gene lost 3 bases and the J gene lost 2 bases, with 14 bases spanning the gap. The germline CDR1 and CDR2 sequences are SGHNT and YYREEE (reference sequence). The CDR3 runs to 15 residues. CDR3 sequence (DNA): TGTGCCAGCAGCTCTACAGGGAAGAACAACTATGGCTACACCTTC. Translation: CASSSTGKNNYGYTF.

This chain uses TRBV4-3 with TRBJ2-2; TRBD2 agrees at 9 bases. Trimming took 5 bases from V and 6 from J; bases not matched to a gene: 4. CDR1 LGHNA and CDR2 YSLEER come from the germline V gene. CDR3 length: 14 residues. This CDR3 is CASSGLAFAGELFF. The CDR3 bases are TGCGCCAGCAGCGGACTAGCGTTCGCCGGGGAGCTGTTTTTT.

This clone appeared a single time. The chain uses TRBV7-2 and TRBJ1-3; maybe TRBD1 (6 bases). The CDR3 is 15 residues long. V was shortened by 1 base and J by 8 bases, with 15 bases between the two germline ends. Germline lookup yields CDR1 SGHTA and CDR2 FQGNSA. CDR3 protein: CASSLDGGQGDTIYF. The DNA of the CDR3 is TGTGCCAGCAGCTTAGACGGGGGGCAGGGCGACACCATATATTTT.

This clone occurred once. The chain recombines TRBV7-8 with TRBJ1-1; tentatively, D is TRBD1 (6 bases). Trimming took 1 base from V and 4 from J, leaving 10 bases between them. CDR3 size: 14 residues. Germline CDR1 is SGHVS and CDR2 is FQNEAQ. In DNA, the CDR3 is TGTGCCAGCAGCTTAGGCCAGGGGTTCACTGAAGCTTTCTTT. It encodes CASSLGQGFTEAFF.

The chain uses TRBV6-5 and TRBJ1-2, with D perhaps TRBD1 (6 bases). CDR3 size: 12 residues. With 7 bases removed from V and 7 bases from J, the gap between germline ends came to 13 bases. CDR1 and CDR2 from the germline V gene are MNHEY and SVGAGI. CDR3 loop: CASNRGAGGYTF. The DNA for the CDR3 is TGTGCCAGCAACCGGGGGGCTGGTGGCTACACCTTC.

CDR3 in amino acids: CASSERVLSYEQYF. DNA of the CDR3: TGTGCCAGCAGTGAACGGGTTCTCTCCTACGAGCAGTACTTC. The rearrangement links TRBV2 to TRBJ2-7; D unclear. Trimming removed 2 bases at V and 0 bases at J, with 8 bases between. Germline values: CDR1 SNHLY, CDR2 FYNNEI. The CDR3 sequence is 14 residues long.